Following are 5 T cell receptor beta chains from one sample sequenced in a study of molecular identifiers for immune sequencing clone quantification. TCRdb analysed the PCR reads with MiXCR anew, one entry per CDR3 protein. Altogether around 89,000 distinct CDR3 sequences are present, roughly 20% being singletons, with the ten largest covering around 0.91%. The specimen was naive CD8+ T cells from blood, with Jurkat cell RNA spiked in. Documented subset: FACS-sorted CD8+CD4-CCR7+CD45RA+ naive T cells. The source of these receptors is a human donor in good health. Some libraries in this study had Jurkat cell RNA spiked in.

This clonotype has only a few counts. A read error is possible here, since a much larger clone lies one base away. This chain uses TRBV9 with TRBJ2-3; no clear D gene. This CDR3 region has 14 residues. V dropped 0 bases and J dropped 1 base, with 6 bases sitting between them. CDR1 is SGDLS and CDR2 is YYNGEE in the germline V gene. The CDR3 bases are TGTGCCAGCAGCGTAGTTCTCGGCACAGATACGCAGTATTTT. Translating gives CASSVVLGTDTQYF.

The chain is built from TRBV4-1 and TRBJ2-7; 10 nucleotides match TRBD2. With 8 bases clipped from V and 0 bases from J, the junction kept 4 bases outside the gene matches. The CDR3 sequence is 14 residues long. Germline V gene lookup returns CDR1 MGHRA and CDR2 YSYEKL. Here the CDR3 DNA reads TGCGCCAGCGGCAGGACTAGCGGCTCCTACGAGCAGTACTTC. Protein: CASGRTSGSYEQYF.

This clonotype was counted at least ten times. CDR3 in amino acids: CASSLRTDQNTEAFF. The CDR3 coding sequence is TGTGCCAGCAGCCTCCGGACGGACCAGAACACTGAAGCTTTCTTT. The chain has TRBV11-2 and TRBJ1-1; D ambiguous. The V gene lost 5 bases and the J gene lost 1 base, with 14 bases spanning the gap. CDR3 length equals 15 residues. CDR1 and CDR2 (germline): SGHAT, FQNNGV.

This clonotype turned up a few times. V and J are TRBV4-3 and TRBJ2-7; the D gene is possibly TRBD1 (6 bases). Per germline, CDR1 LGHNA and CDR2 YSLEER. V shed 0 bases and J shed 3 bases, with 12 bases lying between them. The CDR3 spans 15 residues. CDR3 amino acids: CASSQDRGSLYEQYF. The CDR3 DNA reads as TGCGCCAGCAGCCAAGATAGGGGGAGCCTCTACGAGCAGTACTTC.

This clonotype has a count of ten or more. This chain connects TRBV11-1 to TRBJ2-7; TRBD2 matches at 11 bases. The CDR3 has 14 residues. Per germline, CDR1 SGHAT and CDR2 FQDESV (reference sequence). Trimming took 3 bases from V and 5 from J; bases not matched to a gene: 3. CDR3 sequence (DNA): TGTGCCAGCAGCTTTCTACTAGCGGGAGACGAGCAGTACTTC. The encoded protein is CASSFLLAGDEQYF. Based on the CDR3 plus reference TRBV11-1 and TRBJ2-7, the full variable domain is EAEVAQSPRYKITEKSQAVAFWCDPISGHATLYWYRQILGQGPELLVQFQDESVVDDSQLPKDRFSAERLKGVDSTLKIQPAELGDSAMYLCASSFLLAGDEQYFGPGTRLTVT.